The entry that follows covers one TCR beta chain sequence. Its target is not known. The data were taken from a study of cytomegalovirus exposure and HLA in healthy donors. General study results and limits: In an earlier analysis, productive rearrangement rates for most beta V segments clustered near 87% or 30%. The presence/absence work took it that sequencing depth was about the same across donors.

The PCR contained 60 Vbeta and 13 Jbeta primers. The repertoire was sequenced with immunoSEQ multiplex PCR; TCRdb's copy has only in-frame clones and lacks some. This sample has 170,000 or so clones, with around 81% found just once. The CDR3 runs to 13 residues. Germline V gene data show CDR1 as MDHEN and CDR2 as SYDVKM. V was pared by 2 bases and J by 4 bases, with 8 bases between. The sequenced sample was PBMCs. The source of this sequence is a woman aged 25 to 39 in good health and CMV-seronegative. The chain couples TRBV28 to TRBJ1-1; D gene unclear. CDR3 residues: CASSLEVVTEAFF. The CDR3 DNA sequence: TGTGCCAGCAGTTTAGAGGTTGTCACTGAAGCTTTCTTT.